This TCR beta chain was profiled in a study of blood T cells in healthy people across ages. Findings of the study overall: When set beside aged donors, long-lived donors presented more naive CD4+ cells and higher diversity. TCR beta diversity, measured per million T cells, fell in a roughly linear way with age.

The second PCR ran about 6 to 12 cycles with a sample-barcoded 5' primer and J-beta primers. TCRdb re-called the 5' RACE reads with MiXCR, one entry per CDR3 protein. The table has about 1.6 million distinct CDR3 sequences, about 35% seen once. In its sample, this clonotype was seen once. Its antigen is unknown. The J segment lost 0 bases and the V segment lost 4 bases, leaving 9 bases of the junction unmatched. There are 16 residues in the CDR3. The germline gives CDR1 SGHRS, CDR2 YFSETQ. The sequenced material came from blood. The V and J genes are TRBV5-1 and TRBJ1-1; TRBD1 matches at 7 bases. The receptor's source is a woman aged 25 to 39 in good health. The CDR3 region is CASSTGQVGLNTEAFF. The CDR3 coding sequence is TGCGCCAGCAGCACCGGACAGGTGGGCCTGAACACTGAAGCTTTCTTT.